The T cell receptor (beta chain) described here comes from a study of T cell responses to AZD1222 COVID-19 vaccine. Trimming removed 1 base at V and 0 bases at J, with 8 bases between. The CDR3 is 15 residues long. CDR1 is LNHNV and CDR2 is YYDKDF in the germline V gene (reference sequence). Regarding the study as a whole: Donors in the cohort were predominantly white British and more often female, and clonal diversity was possibly underestimated. With two AZD1222 doses given, Spike-specific TCR breadth and depth both rose. It was only after the peak T cell response that any repertoires were sampled.

A remark on this clone: Its antigen is as yet unknown.

Using immunoSEQ multiplex PCR, the repertoire was profiled, and TCRdb retains in-frame clones only, with some absent. The sample lists roughly 100,000 clones, 70% to 90% occurring once. This TCR came from an adult in good health. Sequenced here: peripheral blood, sampled on day 0 of AZD1222 vaccination. The gene calls are TRBV15 and TRBJ2-3, with D perhaps matching TRBD2 (6 bases). The CDR3 loop is CATSRGRESTDTQYF. The CDR3 DNA is TGTGCCACCAGCAGAGGGCGGGAAAGCACAGATACGCAGTATTTT.